One and the same sample provided the 19 T cell receptor beta chains below, sequenced in a study of blood T cell repertoires in COVID-19. TCRdb's copy holds only in-frame clones and misses some; the assay was immunoSEQ multiplex PCR. The table lists some 200,000 clones, about four fifths of them singletons. Sample: peripheral blood. All receptors derive from a woman aged 55-69 years with acute or convalescent COVID-19.

This clone showed up just once. The CDR3 DNA follows: TGTGCCAGCAGTTCAAGGACTAGCGGGGGCAATTCCTACGAGCAGTACTTC. Translated: CASSSRTSGGNSYEQYF. J is TRBJ2-7 and V is TRBV28; TRBD2 matches at 13 bases. CDR1 and CDR2 from the germline V gene are MDHEN and SYDVKM. Losses at the gene ends were 4 bases for V and 1 base for J; bases not matched to a gene: 7. This CDR3 region has 17 residues.

CDR3 in amino acids: CASRPGGSGYTF. The CDR3 DNA reads as TGTGCCAGCAGACCAGGGGGTTCTGGCTACACCTTC. The chain uses TRBV12-3 or TRBV12-4 and TRBJ1-2, with 7 nucleotides matching TRBD1. After removal of 6 bases from V and 7 bases from J, the junction contained 5 bases not matched to a gene. This CDR3 has 12 amino acids.

In DNA form, the CDR3 reads TGTGCCAGCAGCCCAACAGGGGGCGACACAGATACGCAGTATTTT. This sequence encodes CASSPTGGDTDTQYF. V is TRBV7-2 and J is TRBJ2-3; 9 bases match TRBD1. CDR3 length: 15 residues. The V and J ends lost 5 bases and 2 bases, in that order; junction bases with no gene match: 5. Per the germline V gene, CDR1 is SGHTA and CDR2 is FQGNSA.

This chain joins TRBV19 and TRBJ1-2; no firm D call. Germline CDR1 LNHDA, CDR2 SQIVND (reference sequence). CDR3 length: 14 residues. The ends were cut back, 7 bases at V and 7 bases at J, with 19 bases in the middle. The CDR3 loop reads CASNPQSRLAGYTF. The CDR3 coding sequence is TGTGCCAGTAACCCCCAAAGCAGGTTGGCTGGCTACACCTTC.

The CDR3 coding sequence is TGTGCCAGCAGTCTTGGAGGGTCCTACAATGAGCAGTTCTTC. Translation: CASSLGGSYNEQFF. The chain uses TRBV6-4 and TRBJ2-1, with D possibly being TRBD2 (6 bases). V was cut by 5 bases and J by 1 base, with 9 bases left in between. Germline CDR1 is MRHNA and CDR2 is SNTAGT. CDR3 length: 14 amino acids.

The chain employs TRBV20-1 and TRBJ1-1; no clear D. The germline CDR1 and CDR2 sequences are DFQATT and SNEGSKA (reference sequence). V was pared by 3 bases and J by 1 base, with 12 bases between. The CDR3 sequence is 14 residues long. The CDR3 coding sequence is TGCAGTGCTAGTCGCGGGCACTCGAACACTGAAGCTTTCTTT. It is translated as CSASRGHSNTEAFF.

The table lists this clone with many counts. The chain combines TRBV5-6 with TRBJ1-3, with D possibly TRBD1 on 5 matching bases. This CDR3 comprises 16 residues. Trimming cost V 4 bases and J 1 base, with 15 bases left between them. The germline V gene has CDR1 SGHDT and CDR2 YYEEEE. CDR3 loop: CASSVSTRQSGNTIYF. The CDR3 coding sequence is TGTGCCAGCAGCGTATCGACTCGACAGTCTGGAAACACCATATATTTT.

The chain combines TRBV4-2 with TRBJ1-1; 7 nucleotides agree with TRBD1. Trimming cost V 6 bases and J 6 bases; bases outside gene matches: 7. The CDR3 contains 13 residues. Germline V gives CDR1 LGHNA, CDR2 YNFKEQ. The CDR3 loop reads CASRTGFYAEAFF. The DNA of the CDR3 is TGTGCCAGCAGGACAGGGTTTTACGCTGAAGCTTTCTTT.

The chain recombines TRBV3-1 (or the pseudogene TRBV3-2) with TRBJ1-1; TRBD1 might be the D (5 bases). The CDR3 is made up of 12 amino acids. The V end was cut by 4 bases, the J end by 5 bases, with 8 bases between. Germline-derived CDR1 and CDR2 are LGHDT and YNNKEL (reference sequence). CDR3 amino acids: CASSRGGTEAFF. The CDR3 region has the DNA TGTGCCAGCAGCCGGGGGGGAACTGAAGCTTTCTTT.

The table lists this clone with a count of one. The rearrangement joins TRBV6-1 to TRBJ1-6; 7 bases align to TRBD1. This CDR3 has 15 residues. The V gene end was trimmed by 0 bases and the J gene end by 7 bases; junction bases not matched to a gene: 3. Germline V gives CDR1 MNHNS, CDR2 SASEGT. For the CDR3, the DNA is TGTGCCAGCAGTGAAGCCCCGGGACAGAATTCACCCCTCCACTTT. Its protein is CASSEAPGQNSPLHF.

The chain employs TRBV9 and TRBJ1-2; 10 positions match TRBD1. CDR3 length: 14 residues. The V gene's germline CDR1 is SGDLS and CDR2 YYNGEE. The ends lost 2 bases at V and 4 bases at J; junction bases unmatched: 2. The CDR3: CASSVRDRGYGYTF. The CDR3 coding sequence is TGTGCCAGCAGCGTCCGGGACAGGGGCTATGGCTACACCTTC.

J is TRBJ1-3 and V is TRBV19; maybe TRBD1 (6 bases). The CDR3 has 15 residues. Trimming pared 5 bases from V and 2 bases from J, leaving 13 bases between. Germline CDR1 is LNHDA and CDR2 is SQIVND (reference sequence). CDR3 loop: CASSAQTGPGNTIYF. CDR3 nucleotide sequence: TGTGCCAGTAGTGCCCAAACAGGGCCTGGAAACACCATATATTTT.

The V and J genes are TRBV25-1 and TRBJ1-2; unclear D gene. V lost 1 base, J lost 4 bases, and 7 bases lay in between. The CDR3 is made up of 13 amino acids. Per the germline V gene, CDR1 is MGHDK and CDR2 is SYGVNS. The CDR3 DNA reads as TGTGCCAGCAGTGAATCTGAGGGCTATGGCTACACCTTC. Amino acids: CASSESEGYGYTF.

The rearrangement links TRBV5-1 to TRBJ1-6, with 7 bases that match TRBD1. V dropped 0 bases and J dropped 9; count of bases not matched to a gene: 12. From germline, CDR1 is SGHRS and CDR2 YFSETQ. The length of the CDR3 is 17 residues. CDR3 bases: TGCGCCAGCAGCTTGGAGAGGTTCGGGACAGCCGGTTCACCCCTCCACTTT. Translated: CASSLERFGTAGSPLHF.

V and J are TRBV5-4 and TRBJ1-6, with TRBD1 matching 8 bases. The germline CDR1 and CDR2 sequences are SGHNT and YYREEE (reference sequence). The CDR3 has 14 residues. The V gene end was trimmed by 0 bases and the J gene end by 9 bases; junction bases not matched to a gene: 2. The CDR3 here is CASSLGRGLSPLHF. DNA for the CDR3: TGTGCCAGCAGCTTGGGCAGGGGGCTTTCACCCCTCCACTTT.

The J gene is TRBJ2-7, the V gene TRBV18; D possibly corresponds to TRBD2 (5 bases). CDR1 and CDR2 from the germline V gene are KGHSH and LQKENI. The CDR3 covers 14 residues. V lost 1 base and J 2 bases, leaving 9 bases between the germline ends. The DNA for the CDR3 is TGTGCCAGCTCACCACGAGCGGTCCCCTACGAGCAGTACTTC. Encoded protein: CASSPRAVPYEQYF.

J is TRBJ1-2 and V is TRBV27; perhaps TRBD1 as D (5 bases). This CDR3 is built from 14 residues. Deletions cut 2 bases from V and 8 bases from J, with 15 bases between. Germline values: CDR1 MNHEY, CDR2 SMNVEV (reference sequence). CDR3 bases: TGTGCCAGCAGTTTAGCCGGGGGATTGGGGGGCTACACCTTC. Translating it yields CASSLAGGLGGYTF.

Comments on this clone: The sample holds other DNA sequences that translate to the same CDR3. The chain couples TRBV30 to TRBJ1-3; maybe TRBD1 (6 bases). V was clipped by 0 bases and J by 8 bases, with 8 bases between them. From germline, CDR1 is GTSNPN and CDR2 SVGIG (reference sequence). This CDR3 has 12 amino acids. The CDR3 region is CAWSVQGDTIYF. The DNA of the CDR3 is TGTGCCTGGAGTGTACAGGGAGACACCATATATTTT. The whole variable domain, filled in from reference TRBV30 and TRBJ1-3, reads SQTIHQWPATLVQPVGSPLSLECTVEGTSNPNLYWYRQAAGRGLQLLFYSVGIGQISSEVPQNLSASRPQDRQFILSSKKLLLSDSGFYLCAWSVQGDTIYFGEGSWLTVV.

This sequence joins TRBV19 and TRBJ1-5; 7 nucleotides line up with TRBD1. Trimming cost V 6 bases and J 4 bases; bases outside gene matches: 3. Germline loops: CDR1 LNHDA, CDR2 SQIVND (reference sequence). The CDR3 has 13 residues. This CDR3 reads CASSTGQNQPQHF. DNA for the CDR3: TGTGCCAGTAGCACGGGACAGAATCAGCCCCAGCATTTT.